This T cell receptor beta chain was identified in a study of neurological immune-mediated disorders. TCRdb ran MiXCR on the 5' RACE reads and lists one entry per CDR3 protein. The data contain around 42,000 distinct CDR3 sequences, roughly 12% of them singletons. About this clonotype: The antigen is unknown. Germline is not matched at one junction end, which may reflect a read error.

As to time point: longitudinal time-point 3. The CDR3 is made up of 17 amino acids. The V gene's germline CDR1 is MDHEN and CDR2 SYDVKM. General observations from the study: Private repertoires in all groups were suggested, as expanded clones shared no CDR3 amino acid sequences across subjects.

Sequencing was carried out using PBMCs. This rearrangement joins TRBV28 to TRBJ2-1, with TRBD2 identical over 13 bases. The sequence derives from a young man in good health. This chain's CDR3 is CVSSPQVPQLAGGLQFF. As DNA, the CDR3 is TGTGTCAGCAGCCCCCAAGTGCCCCAACTAGCGGGAGGGCTGCAGTTCTTC.